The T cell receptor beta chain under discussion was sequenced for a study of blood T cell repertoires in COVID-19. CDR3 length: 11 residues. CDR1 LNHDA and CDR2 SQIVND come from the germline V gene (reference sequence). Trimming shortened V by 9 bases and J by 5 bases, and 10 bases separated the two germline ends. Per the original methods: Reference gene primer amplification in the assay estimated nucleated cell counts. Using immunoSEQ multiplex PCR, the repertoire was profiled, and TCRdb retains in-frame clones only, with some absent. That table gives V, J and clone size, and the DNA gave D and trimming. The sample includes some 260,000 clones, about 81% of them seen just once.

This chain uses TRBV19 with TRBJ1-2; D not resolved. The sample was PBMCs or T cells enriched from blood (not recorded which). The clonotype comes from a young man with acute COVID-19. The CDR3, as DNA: TGTGCCAGCTGGGAGGGTTATGGCTACACCTTC. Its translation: CASWEGYGYTF.